This TCR beta chain was observed in a study of OX40 agonist ivuxolimab in advanced cancers. About the investigation overall: The costimulatory receptor OX40 (CD134) was targeted by ivuxolimab, a fully human IgG2 agonistic monoclonal antibody. Partial responses occurred in three dose-escalation patients: two with cutaneous melanoma and one with hepatocellular carcinoma. Patients were allowed to have had prior anti-PD-1, anti-PD-L1 or anti-CTLA-4 therapy, and approximately 40% of the dose-escalation patients had previously received checkpoint inhibitors. The paper describes the monotherapy dose-escalation part (N = 52 patients) of the phase I trial of ivuxolimab. In the dose-escalation cohort, roughly four fifths of patients were male, and the mean age was approximately 60 years, with a range of roughly 23 to 85. The purpose of peripheral TCRbeta sequencing was to test whether ivuxolimab changed TCR sequence diversity and led to clonal T-cell expansion. Of the roughly 52 patients in dose escalation, around 20 had hepatocellular carcinoma, around 15 had melanoma, 9 had renal cell carcinoma and 9 had head and neck cancer. Intravenous ivuxolimab was administered to patients every 2 weeks at six dose levels: 0.01, 0.1, 0.3, 1.5, 3 and 10 mg/kg. Overall study outcomes, separate from this receptor: Low levels of normalized T-cell clonal expansion were also seen in some patients who did not respond. Partial responders in the 0.1-3.0 mg/kg groups had among the lowest normalized peripheral clonal expansion, especially among CD8+ T cells. At doses from 0.1 to 3.0 mg/kg, clonal expansion was seen in both CD4+ and CD8+ blood T cells between baseline and week 6. After ivuxolimab, CD8+ T cells had more expanded clones than CD4+ T cells on average. The antigen specificity of the peripheral T cells that underwent clonal expansion was not determined.

For sequencing of the TCRbeta CDR3 region, genomic DNA was extracted from the sorted cells. TCRbeta CDR3 regions were sequenced using the immunoSEQ Assay. The source is immuneACCESS, and TCRdb retained only in-frame sequences with V and J called. Part of the clones is not carried over; for the studies checked, unresolved V genes explain less than half of this, and the remainder is unexplained. The sample table holds around 65,000 clones, of which roughly nine tenths were seen once. The ten largest clonotypes hold 0.6% to 0.8% of the sample. Comments on this clone: Its antigen is not yet known. There are no base qualities to consult, and no much larger clone falls within one base.

The junction carries 10 bases between V and J, which are trimmed by 5 bases and 0 bases respectively. As encoded in the germline V gene, CDR1 is SGHNT while CDR2 is YENEEA. From the cysteine through the phenylalanine, the CDR3 covers 15 amino acids. Just the 45-base CDR3 DNA is kept, in frame starting at base 1. The trial excluded patients who had a history of autoimmune disease or who were on systemic immunosuppression. In every dose cohort, peripheral blood was drawn for TCR sequencing at baseline, cycle 4 day 1, and cycle 7 day 1. The samples were drawn from a first-in-human, open-label, multicenter phase I dose-escalation trial of ivuxolimab. Adults with locally advanced or metastatic melanoma, renal cell, hepatocellular, or head and neck squamous cell carcinoma were enrolled in the trial. CD4+ and CD8+ T cells were sorted separately from peripheral blood before TCR sequencing.

The sequences come from CD4+ or CD8+ T cells sorted from blood, collected in a trial of the OX40 agonist ivuxolimab. This clonotype was obtained from an adult with an advanced solid tumor such as melanoma, head and neck, liver or kidney cancer. The V and J genes are TRBV11-3 and TRBJ2-2, with the D gene too uncertain to name. This receptor carries the CDR3 CASSPPWANTGELFF. The sequence in DNA is TGTGCCAGCAGCCCACCTTGGGCGAACACCGGGGAGCTGTTTTTT.